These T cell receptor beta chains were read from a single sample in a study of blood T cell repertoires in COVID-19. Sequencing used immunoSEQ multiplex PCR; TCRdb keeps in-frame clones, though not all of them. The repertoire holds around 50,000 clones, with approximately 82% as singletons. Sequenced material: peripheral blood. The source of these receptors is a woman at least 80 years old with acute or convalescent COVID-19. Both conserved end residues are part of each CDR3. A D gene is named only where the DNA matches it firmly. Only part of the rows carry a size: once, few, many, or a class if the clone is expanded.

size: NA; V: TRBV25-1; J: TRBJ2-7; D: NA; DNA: TGTGCCAGCAGTGAAATGGATGGCGGACAAGGCGAGCAGTACTTC; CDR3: CASSEMDGGQGEQYF
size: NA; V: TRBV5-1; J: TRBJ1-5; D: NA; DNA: TGCGCCACGCTGAGGGTTAGCAATCAGCCCCAGCATTTT; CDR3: CATLRVSNQPQHF
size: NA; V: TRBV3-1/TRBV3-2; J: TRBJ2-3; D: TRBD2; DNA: TGTGCCAGCAGCCAAGCTTCCGGGAGGACAGATACGCAGTATTTT; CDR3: CASSQASGRTDTQYF
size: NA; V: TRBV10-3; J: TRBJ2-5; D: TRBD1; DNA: TGTGCCATCGGGACAGGGGATGGGGAGACCCAGTACTTC; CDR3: CAIGTGDGETQYF
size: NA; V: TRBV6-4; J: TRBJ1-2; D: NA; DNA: TGTGCCAGCAGTCAGGAACTTAACTATGGCTACACCTTC; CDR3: CASSQELNYGYTF
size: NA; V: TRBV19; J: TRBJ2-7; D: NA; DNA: TGTGCCAGTAGTTATTTAGGGGCCACTTACGAGCAGTACTTC; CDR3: CASSYLGATYEQYF
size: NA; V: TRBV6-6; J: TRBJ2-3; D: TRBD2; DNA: TGTGCCAGCAGAAATAGCGGGAGGGCGGGTCCAGATACGCAGTATTTT; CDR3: CASRNSGRAGPDTQYF
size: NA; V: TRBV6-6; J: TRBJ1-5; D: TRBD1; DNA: TGTGCCAGCAGTCCAGGGGGTATTGGGGCTTATAGCAATCAGCCCCAGCATTTT; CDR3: CASSPGGIGAYSNQPQHF
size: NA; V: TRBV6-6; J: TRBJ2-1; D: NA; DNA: TGTGCCAGCAGTTACTCAGCGCAGCCGCCGTTCAATGAGCAGTTCTTC; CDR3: CASSYSAQPPFNEQFF
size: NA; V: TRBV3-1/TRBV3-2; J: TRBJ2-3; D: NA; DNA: TGTGCCAGCAGCCCCGACGGAGTGACGTCCTCAGATACGCAGTATTTT; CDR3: CASSPDGVTSSDTQYF
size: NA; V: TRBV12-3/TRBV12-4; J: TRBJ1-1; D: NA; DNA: TGTGCCAGCAGACCAAGGGGGAACACTGAAGCTTTCTTT; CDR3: CASRPRGNTEAFF
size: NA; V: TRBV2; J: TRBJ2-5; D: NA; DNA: TGTGCCAGCAGTCGCCAGGGGTCCGGAGAGACCCAGTACTTC; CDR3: CASSRQGSGETQYF
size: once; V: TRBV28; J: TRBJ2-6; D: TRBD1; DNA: TGTGCCAGCAGGGGACAGGTCTCTGGGGCCAACGTCCTGACTTTC; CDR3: CASRGQVSGANVLTF
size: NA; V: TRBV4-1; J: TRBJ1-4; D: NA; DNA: TGCGCCAGCAGTTTCACAGGGATCAATGAAAAACTGTTTTTT; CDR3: CASSFTGINEKLFF